The clone carrying this T cell receptor beta chain has more than one count but fewer than ten. The antigen is unknown. The V and J ends lost 3 bases and 3 bases respectively, with 12 bases between them. The CDR3 sequence is 14 residues long. Per the germline V gene, CDR1 is SGHVS and CDR2 is FQNEAQ. With the ViraFEST assay, the study expanded antigen-specific CD4+ T cells using viral peptide pools, then sequenced them. An approximately nine-day culture period preceded the isolation of CD4+ T cells. SARS-CoV-2 infected the person between March and December 2020, as confirmed by PCR. The data are from a study of vaccination effects on CD4 cells after COVID-19. About the study: At 16 days and at one week before vaccination, samples were given by two convalescent patients.

Libraries were prepared by immunoSEQ multiplex PCR; TCRdb keeps only in-frame clonotypes and omits some of them. The sample has tens of thousands of clones; 73% are singletons. Study-wide results and caveats: Long after vaccination, the clones induced by infection and by vaccine shrank markedly in size. Convalescents' spike-reactive clones after vaccination were mainly made up of new clones that the vaccine induced. Convalescent patients were scarce in the study, and it lacked early post-infection timepoints.

The TCR sequence derives from a human donor who had a prior SARS-CoV-2 infection. Source: CD4+ T cells from PBMCs cultured with a peptide pool, taken before COVID-19 vaccination. V gene TRBV7-8 combines with J gene TRBJ2-7; no definite D call. The CDR3 loop reads CASSLSAGYYEQYF. Written as DNA, the CDR3 is TGTGCCAGCAGCTTGTCAGCAGGCTACTACGAGCAGTACTTC.